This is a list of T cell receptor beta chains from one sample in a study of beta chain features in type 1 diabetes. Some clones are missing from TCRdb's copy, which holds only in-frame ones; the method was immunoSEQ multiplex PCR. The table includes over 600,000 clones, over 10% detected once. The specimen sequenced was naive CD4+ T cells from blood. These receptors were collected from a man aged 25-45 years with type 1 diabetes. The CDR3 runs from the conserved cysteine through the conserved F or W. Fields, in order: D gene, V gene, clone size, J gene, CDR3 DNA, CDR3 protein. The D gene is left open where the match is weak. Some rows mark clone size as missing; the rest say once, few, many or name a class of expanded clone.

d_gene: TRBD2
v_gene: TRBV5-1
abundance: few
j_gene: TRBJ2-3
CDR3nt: TGCGCCAGCAGCACGGGACTAGGCACAGATACGCAGTATTTT
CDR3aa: CASSTGLGTDTQYF

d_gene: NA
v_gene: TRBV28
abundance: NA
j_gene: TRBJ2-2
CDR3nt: TGTGCCAGCAGAGCCGGGAACACCGGGGAGCTGTTTTTT
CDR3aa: CASRAGNTGELFF

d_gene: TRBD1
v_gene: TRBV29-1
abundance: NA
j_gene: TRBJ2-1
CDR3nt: TGCAGCGCCAAGTACAGTGTACAGGGGACGGATGAGCAGTTCTTC
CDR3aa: CSAKYSVQGTDEQFF

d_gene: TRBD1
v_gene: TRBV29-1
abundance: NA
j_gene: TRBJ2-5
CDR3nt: TGCAGCGCCCCCGGGACAGGGGGTGAGACCCAGTACTTC
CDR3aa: CSAPGTGGETQYF

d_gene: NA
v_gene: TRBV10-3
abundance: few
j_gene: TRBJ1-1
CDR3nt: TGTGCCATCAGAGAGTACAACTTGAACACTGAAGCTTTCTTT
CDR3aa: CAIREYNLNTEAFF

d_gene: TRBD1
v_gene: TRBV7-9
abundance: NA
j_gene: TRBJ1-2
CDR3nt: TGTGCCAGCAGCTTGACAGGGGTCAATGGCTACACCTTC
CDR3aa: CASSLTGVNGYTF

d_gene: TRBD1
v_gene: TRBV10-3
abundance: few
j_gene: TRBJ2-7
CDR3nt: TGTGCCATCAGTGACTCAGGGGGTCAGTGGTCCTACGAGCAGTACTTC
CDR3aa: CAISDSGGQWSYEQYF

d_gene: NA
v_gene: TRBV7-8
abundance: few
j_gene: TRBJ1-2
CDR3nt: TGTGCCAGCAGCTTAGCGGGGAGGGAAGCTGGCTACACCTTC
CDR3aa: CASSLAGREAGYTF

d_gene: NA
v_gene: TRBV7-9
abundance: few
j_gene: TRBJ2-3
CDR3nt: TGTGCCAGCAGCTCCCTCCAGAGGGCAGATACGCAGTATTTT
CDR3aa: CASSSLQRADTQYF

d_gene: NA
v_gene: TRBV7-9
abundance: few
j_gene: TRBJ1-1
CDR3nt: TGTGCCAGCAGCTTAGGATGGCAGGGTGAAGCTTTCTTT
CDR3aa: CASSLGWQGEAFF

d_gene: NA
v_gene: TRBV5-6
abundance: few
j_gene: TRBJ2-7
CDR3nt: TGTGCCAGCAGCTTGAACTACGAGCAGTACTTC
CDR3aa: CASSLNYEQYF

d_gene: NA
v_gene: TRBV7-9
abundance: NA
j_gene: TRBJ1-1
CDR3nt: TGTGCCAGCAGCTTGAGCTTGAACACTGAAGCTTTCTTT
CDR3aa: CASSLSLNTEAFF

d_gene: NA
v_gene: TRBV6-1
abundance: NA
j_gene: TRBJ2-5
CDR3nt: TGTGCCAGCAGTGAATCGGGCCTTTACGCCTTGTACTTC
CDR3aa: CASSESGLYALYF

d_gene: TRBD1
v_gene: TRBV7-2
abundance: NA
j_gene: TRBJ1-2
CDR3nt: TGTGCCAGCAGTCTTGGTCCGGACAGGGTAGATGGCTACACCTTC
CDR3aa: CASSLGPDRVDGYTF

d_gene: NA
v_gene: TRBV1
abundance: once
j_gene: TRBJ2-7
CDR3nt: TGCACCAGCAGCCGGGGCCAACCTTTCTTGGGGTCCTACGAGCAGTACTTC
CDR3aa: CTSSRGQPFLGSYEQYF

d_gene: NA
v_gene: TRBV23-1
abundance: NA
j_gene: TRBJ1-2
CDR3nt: TGCGCCAGCAGTCAATGGTACACCTACTTC
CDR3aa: CASSQWYTYF

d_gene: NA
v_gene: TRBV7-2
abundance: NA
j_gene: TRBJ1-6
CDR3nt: TGTGCCAGCAGCTTAGGTCCCCCAGGGAATTCACCCCTCCACTTT
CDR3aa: CASSLGPPGNSPLHF